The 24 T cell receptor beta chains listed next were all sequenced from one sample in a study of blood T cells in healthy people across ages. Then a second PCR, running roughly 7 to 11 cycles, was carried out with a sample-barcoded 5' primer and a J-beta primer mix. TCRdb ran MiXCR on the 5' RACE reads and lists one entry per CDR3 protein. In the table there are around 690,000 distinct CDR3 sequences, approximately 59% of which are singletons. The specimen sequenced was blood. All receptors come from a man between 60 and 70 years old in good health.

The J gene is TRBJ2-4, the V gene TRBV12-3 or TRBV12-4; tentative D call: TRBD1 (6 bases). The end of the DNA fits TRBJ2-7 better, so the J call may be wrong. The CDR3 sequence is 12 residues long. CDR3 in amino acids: CASRGQWYEQYF. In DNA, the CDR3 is TGTGCCAGCAGAGGACAGTGGTACGAGCAGTACTTC.

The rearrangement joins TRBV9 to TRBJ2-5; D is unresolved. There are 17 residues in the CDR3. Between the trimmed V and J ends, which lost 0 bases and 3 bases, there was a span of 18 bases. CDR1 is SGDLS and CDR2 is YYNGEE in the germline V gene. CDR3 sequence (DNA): TGTGCCAGCAGCGTAGTGGCCAGCTTCTCCCCCAAAGAGACCCAGTACTTC. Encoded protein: CASSVVASFSPKETQYF.

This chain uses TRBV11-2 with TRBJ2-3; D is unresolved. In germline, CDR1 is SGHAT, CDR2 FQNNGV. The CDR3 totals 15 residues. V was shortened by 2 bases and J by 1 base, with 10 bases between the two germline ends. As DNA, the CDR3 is TGTGCCAGCAGCTTATACGTCGGACGCACAGATACGCAGTATTTT. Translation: CASSLYVGRTDTQYF.

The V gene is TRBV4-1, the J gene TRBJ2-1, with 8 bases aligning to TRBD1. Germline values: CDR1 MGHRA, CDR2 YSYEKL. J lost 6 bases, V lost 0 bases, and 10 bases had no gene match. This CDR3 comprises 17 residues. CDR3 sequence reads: CASSQDGGQGLLNEQFF. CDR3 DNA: TGCGCCAGCAGCCAAGACGGTGGACAGGGCCTCCTCAATGAGCAGTTCTTC.

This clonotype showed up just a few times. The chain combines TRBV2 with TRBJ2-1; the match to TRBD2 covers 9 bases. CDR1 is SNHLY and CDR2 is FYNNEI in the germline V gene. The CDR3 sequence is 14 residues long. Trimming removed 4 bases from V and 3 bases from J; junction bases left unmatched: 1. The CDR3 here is CASSGLADYNEQFF. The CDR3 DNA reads TGTGCCAGCAGTGGACTAGCGGACTACAATGAGCAGTTCTTC.

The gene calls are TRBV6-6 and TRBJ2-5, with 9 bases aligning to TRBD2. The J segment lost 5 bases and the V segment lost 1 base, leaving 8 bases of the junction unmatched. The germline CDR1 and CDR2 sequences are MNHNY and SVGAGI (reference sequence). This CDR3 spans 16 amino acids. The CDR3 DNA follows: TGTGCCAGCAGTTACTTGGCGGGGGGGCAGTTGGAGACCCAGTACTTC. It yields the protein CASSYLAGGQLETQYF.

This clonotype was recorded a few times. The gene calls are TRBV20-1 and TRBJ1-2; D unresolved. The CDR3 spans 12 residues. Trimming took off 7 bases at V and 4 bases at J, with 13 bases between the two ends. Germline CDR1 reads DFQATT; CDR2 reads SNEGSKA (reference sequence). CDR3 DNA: TGCAGTGTCGAAGGAAAGGGCTATGGCTACACCTTC. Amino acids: CSVEGKGYGYTF.

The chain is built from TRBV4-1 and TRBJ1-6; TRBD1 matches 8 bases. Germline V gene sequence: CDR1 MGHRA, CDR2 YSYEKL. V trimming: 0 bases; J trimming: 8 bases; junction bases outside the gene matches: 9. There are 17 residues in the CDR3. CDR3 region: CASSQDQGGQGDSPLHF. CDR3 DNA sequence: TGCGCCAGCAGCCAAGATCAGGGCGGACAGGGAGATTCACCCCTCCACTTT.

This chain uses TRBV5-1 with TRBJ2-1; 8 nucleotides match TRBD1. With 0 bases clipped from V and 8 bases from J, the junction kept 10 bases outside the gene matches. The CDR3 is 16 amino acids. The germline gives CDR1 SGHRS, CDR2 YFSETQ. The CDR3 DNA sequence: TGCGCCAGCAGCTTGGAAGGACAGGGATGGTCGGATGAGCAGTTCTTC. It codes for CASSLEGQGWSDEQFF.

This CDR3 reads CASSATQGAEGYTF. In nucleotides, the CDR3 is TGTGCCAGCAGCGCAACCCAGGGGGCAGAAGGCTACACCTTC. The chain is built from TRBV9 and TRBJ1-2; TRBD1 agrees at 8 bases. The ends lost 3 bases at V and 8 bases at J; junction bases unmatched: 9. Germline V gene data show CDR1 as SGDLS and CDR2 as YYNGEE. CDR3 size: 14 residues.

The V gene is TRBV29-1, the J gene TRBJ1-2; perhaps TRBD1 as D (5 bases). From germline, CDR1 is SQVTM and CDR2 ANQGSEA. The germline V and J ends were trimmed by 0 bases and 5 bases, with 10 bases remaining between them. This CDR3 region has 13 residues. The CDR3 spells CSVEDPGSYGYTF. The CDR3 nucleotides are TGCAGCGTTGAAGATCCAGGGTCGTATGGCTACACCTTC.

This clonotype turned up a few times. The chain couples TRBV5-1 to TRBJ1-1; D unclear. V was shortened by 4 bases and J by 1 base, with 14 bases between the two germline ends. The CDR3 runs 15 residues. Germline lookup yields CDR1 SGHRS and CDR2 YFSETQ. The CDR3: CASSPGSGKNTEAFF. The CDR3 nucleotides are TGCGCCAGCAGCCCAGGTTCCGGTAAGAACACTGAAGCTTTCTTT.

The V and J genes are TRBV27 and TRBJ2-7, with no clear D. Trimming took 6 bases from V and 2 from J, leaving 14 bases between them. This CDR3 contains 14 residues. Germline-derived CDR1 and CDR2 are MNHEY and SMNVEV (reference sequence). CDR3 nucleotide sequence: TGTGCCAGCAGCCTGACTTACGAGACCTACGAGCAGTACTTC. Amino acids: CASSLTYETYEQYF.

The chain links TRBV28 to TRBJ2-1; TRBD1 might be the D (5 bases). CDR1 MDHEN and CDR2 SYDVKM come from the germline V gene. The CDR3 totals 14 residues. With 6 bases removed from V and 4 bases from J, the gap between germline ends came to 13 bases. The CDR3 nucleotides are TGTGCCAGCAGCCCAGGGTCCCGATACAATGAGCAGTTCTTC. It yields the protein CASSPGSRYNEQFF.

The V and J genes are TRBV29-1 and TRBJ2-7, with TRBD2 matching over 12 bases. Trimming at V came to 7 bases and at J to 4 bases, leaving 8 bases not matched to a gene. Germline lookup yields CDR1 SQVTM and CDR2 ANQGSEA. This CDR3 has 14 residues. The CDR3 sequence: CSARTSGVSYEQYF. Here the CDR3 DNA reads TGCAGCGCACGGACTAGCGGGGTTTCTTACGAGCAGTACTTC.

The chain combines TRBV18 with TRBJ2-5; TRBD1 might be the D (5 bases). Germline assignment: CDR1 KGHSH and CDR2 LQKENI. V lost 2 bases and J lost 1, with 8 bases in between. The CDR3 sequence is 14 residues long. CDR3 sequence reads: CASSPRQFQETQYF. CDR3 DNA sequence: TGTGCCAGCTCACCAAGACAGTTCCAAGAGACCCAGTACTTC.

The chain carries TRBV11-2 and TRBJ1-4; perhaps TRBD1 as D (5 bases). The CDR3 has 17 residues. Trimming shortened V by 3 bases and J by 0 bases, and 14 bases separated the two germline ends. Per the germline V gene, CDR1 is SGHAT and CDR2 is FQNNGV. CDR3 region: CASSLDITTPTNEKLFF. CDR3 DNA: TGTGCCAGCAGCTTGGACATAACAACGCCAACTAATGAAAAACTGTTTTTT.

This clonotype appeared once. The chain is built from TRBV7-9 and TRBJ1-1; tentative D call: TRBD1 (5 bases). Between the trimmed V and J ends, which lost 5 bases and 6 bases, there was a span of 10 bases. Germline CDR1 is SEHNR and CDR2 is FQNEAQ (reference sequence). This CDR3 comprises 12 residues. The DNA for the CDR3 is TGTGCCAGCAGCCTAGACAGTTCTGAAGCTTTCTTT. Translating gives CASSLDSSEAFF.

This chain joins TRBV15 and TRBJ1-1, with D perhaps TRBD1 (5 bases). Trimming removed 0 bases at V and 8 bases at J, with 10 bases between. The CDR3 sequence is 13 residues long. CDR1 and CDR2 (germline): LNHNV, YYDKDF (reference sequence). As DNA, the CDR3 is TGTGCCACCAGCAGAGATCTGGGACGGGAAGCTTTCTTT. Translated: CATSRDLGREAFF.

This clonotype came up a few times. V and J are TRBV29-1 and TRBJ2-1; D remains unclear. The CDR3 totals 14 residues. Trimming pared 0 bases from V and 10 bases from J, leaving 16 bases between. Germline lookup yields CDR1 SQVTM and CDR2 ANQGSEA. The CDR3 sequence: CSVEDRAVGWEQFF. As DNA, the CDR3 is TGCAGCGTTGAAGATCGTGCTGTGGGGTGGGAGCAGTTCTTC.

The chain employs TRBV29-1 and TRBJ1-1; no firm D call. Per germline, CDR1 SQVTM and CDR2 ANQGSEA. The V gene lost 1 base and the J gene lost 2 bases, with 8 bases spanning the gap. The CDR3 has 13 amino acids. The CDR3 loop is CSVEGQTNTEAFF. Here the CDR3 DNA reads TGCAGCGTTGAAGGCCAGACCAACACTGAAGCTTTCTTT.

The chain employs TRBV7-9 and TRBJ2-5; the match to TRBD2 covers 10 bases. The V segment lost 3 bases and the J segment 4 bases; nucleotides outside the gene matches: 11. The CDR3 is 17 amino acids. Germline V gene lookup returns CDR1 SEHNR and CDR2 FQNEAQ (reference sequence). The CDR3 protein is CASSFGASGGSGETQYF. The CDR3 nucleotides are TGTGCCAGCAGCTTTGGGGCTAGCGGGGGTTCCGGAGAGACCCAGTACTTC.

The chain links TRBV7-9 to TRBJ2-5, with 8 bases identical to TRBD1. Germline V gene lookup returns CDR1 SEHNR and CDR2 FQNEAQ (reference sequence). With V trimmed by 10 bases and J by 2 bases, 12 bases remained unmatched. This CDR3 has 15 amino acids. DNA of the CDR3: TGTGCCACAGGATCCACAGGGGGTTATCAAGAGACCCAGTACTTC. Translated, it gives CATGSTGGYQETQYF.

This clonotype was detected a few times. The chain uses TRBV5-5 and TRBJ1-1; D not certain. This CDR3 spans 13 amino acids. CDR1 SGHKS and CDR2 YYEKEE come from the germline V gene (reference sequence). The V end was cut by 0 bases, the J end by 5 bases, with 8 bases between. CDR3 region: CASSLAAGTEAFF. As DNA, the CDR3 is TGTGCCAGCAGCTTGGCCGCTGGGACTGAAGCTTTCTTT. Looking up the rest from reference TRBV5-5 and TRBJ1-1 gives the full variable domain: DAGVTQSPTHLIKTRGQQVTLRCSPISGHKSVSWYQQVLGQGPQFIFQYYEKEERGRGNFPDRFSARQFPNYSSELNVNALLLGDSALYLCASSLAAGTEAFFGQGTRLTVV.